This T cell receptor beta chain was observed in a study of low-dose radiotherapy and immunotherapy resistance in tumors. Overall study: Treatment of Cohort 1 consisted of 0.5 Gy per fraction every 2 weeks, adding up to 6.5 Gy. In Cohort 2, 1 Gy per fraction was delivered every two weeks, for a total of 13 Gy over 26 weeks.

This CDR3 comprises 14 residues. Germline V gene lookup returns CDR1 SGHDN and CDR2 FVKESK. The V end lost 8 bases, the J end lost 2 bases, and 12 bases lay between the germline ends. First-strand cDNA used TRAV- and TRBV-specific primers, covering alpha and beta chains. It was with a constant-region primer and a V-primer adapter that TCRs were amplified over approximately 20 PCR cycles. Via MiXCR, TCRdb re-called the reads, giving one row per CDR3 protein. The sample has 100,000 or so distinct CDR3 sequences, less than 25% seen once. The sample's time point: after trial treatment. Treatment specified: LDRT plus nivolumab, ipilimumab, low-dose cyclophosphamide and aspirin (RACIN trial). Every donor's regimen consisted of nivolumab, ipilimumab, aspirin, low-dose cyclophosphamide and low-dose radiotherapy. Eligibility was restricted to patients presenting with advanced solid tumors that lacked tumor-infiltrating lymphocytes.

Sequencing was performed on PBMCs, taken after low-dose radiotherapy plus immunotherapy. This rearrangement joins TRBV14 to TRBJ2-2, with no clear D. This receptor was obtained from a male donor with prostate cancer. CDR3 sequence reads: CASGFLSNTGELFF. The CDR3 DNA reads as TGTGCCAGCGGTTTCCTGAGTAACACCGGGGAGCTGTTTTTT.